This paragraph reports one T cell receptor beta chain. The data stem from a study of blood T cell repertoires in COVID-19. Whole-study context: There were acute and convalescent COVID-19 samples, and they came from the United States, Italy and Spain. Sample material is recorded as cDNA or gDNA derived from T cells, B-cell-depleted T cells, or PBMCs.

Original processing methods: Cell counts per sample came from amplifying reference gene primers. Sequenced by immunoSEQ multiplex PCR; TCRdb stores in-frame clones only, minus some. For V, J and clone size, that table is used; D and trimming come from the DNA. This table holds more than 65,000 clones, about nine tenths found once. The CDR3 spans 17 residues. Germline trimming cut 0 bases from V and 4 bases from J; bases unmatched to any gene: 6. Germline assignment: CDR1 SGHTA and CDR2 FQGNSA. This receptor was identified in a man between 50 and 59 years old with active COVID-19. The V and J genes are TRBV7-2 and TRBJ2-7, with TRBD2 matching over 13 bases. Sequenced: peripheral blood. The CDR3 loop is CASSLATSGGRKYEQYF. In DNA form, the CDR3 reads TGTGCCAGCAGCTTAGCGACTAGCGGGGGGAGGAAATACGAGCAGTACTTC.